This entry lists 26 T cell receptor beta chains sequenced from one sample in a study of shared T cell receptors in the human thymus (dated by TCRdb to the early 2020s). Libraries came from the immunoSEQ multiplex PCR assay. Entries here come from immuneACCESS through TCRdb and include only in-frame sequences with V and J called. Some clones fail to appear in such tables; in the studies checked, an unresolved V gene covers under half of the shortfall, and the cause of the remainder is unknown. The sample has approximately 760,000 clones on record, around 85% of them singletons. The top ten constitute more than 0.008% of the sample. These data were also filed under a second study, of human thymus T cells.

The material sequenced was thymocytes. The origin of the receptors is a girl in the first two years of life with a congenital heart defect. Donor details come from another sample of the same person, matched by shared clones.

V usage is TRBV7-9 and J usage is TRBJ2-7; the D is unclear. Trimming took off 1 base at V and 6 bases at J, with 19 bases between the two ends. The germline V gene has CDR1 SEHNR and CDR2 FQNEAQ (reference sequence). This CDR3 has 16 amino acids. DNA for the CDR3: TGTGCCAGCAGCTTAGTGGAAGGCCTAGGTTTCGGCGAGCAGTACTTC. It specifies CASSLVEGLGFGEQYF.

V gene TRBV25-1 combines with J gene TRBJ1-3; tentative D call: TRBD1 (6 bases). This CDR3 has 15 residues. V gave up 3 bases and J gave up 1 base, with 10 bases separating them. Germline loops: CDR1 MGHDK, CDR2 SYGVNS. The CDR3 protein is CASSDQDRSGNTIYF. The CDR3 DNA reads TGTGCCAGCAGTGATCAAGACAGGTCTGGAAACACCATATATTTT.

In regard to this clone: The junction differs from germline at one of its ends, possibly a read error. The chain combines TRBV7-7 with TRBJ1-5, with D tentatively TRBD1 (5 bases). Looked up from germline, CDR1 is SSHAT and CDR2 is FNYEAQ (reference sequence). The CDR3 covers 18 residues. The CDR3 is CASSYPPGQTEGNQPQHF. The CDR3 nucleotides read TGTGCTAGCAGCTACCCCCCCGGCCAGACAGAAGGCAATCAGCCCCAGCATTTT.

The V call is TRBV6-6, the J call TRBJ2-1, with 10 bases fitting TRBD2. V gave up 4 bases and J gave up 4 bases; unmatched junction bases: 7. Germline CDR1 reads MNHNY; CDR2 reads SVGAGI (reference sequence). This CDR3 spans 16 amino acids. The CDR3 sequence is CASSSYSGGLYNEQFF. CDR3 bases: TGTGCCAGCAGTTCCTATAGCGGGGGGCTGTACAATGAGCAGTTCTTC.

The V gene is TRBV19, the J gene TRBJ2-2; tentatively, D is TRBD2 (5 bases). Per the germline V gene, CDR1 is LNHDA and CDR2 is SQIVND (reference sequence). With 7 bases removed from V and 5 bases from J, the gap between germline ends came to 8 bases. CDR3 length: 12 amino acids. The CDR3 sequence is CASKRETGELFF. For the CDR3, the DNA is TGTGCCAGTAAACGGGAAACCGGGGAGCTGTTTTTT.

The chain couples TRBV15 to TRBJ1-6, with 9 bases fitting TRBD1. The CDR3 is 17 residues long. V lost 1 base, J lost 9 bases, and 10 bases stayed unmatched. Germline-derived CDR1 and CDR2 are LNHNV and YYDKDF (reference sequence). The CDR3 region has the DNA TGTGCCACCAGCAGAGTAGATAAACAGGGGGCGGGTTCACCCCTCCACTTT. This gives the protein CATSRVDKQGAGSPLHF.

The CDR3 region is CSARGLEAFF. CDR3 in DNA: TGCAGTGCTCGGGGACTTGAAGCTTTCTTT. The V gene is TRBV20-1, the J gene TRBJ1-1; D perhaps matches TRBD1 (5 bases). CDR1 is DFQATT and CDR2 is SNEGSKA in the germline V gene (reference sequence). The CDR3 has 10 amino acids. The V end was cut by 5 bases, the J end by 7 bases, with 8 bases between.

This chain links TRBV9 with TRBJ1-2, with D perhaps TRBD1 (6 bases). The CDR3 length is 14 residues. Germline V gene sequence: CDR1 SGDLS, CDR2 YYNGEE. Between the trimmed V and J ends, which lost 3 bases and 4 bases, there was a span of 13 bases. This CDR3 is CASSDNREGYGYTF. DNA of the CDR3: TGTGCCAGCAGCGACAACAGGGAGGGCTATGGCTACACCTTC.

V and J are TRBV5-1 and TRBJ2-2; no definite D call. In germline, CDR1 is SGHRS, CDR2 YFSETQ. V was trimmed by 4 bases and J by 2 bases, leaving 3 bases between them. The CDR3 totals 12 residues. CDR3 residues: CASSPNTGELFF. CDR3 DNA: TGCGCCAGCAGCCCTAACACCGGGGAGCTGTTTTTT.

This CDR3 is CASSIGNGGRVQPQHF. The CDR3 nucleotides read TGTGCCAGTAGTATAGGAAACGGGGGGCGGGTCCAGCCCCAGCATTTT. The chain joins TRBV19 to TRBJ1-5; TRBD1 is a possible D gene (6 bases). Germline CDR1 is LNHDA and CDR2 is SQIVND (reference sequence). V shed 1 base and J shed 7 bases, with 17 bases lying between them. The length of the CDR3 is 16 residues. Full variable domain (remainder filled in from reference TRBV19 and TRBJ1-5): DGGITQSPKYLFRKEGQNVTLSCEQNLNHDAMYWYRQDPGQGLRLIYYSQIVNDFQKGDIAEGYSVSREKKESFPLTVTSAQKNPTAFYLCASSIGNGGRVQPQHFGDGTRLSIL.

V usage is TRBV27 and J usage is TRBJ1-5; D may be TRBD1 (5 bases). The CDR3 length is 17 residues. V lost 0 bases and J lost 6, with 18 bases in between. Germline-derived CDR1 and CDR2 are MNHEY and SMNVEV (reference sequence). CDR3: CASSLSKVVGAGQPQHF. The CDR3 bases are TGTGCCAGCAGTTTATCGAAAGTGGTAGGGGCAGGTCAGCCCCAGCATTTT.

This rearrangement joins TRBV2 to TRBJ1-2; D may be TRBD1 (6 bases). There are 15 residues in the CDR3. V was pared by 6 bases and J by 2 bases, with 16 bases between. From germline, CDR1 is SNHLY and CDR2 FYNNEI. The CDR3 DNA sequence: TGTGCCAGCAGCCCACGGACAGCTCAGAACTATGGCTACACCTTC. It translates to CASSPRTAQNYGYTF.

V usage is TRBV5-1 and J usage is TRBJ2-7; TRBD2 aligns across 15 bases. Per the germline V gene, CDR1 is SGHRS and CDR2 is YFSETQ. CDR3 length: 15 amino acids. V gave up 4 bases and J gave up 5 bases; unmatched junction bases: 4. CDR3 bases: TGCGCCAGCAGCAAGGGACTAGCGGGGGGACACGAGCAGTACTTC. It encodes CASSKGLAGGHEQYF.

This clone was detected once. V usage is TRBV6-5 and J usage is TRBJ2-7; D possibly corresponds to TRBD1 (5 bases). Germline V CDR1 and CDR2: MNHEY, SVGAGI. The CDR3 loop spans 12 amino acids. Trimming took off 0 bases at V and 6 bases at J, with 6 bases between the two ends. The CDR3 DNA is TGTGCCAGCAGTTACTCAGGGGTCGAGCAGTACTTC. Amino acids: CASSYSGVEQYF.

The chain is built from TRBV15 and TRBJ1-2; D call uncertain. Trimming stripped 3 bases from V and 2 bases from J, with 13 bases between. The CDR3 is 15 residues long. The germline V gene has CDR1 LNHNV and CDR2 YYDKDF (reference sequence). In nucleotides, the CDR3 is TGTGCCACCAGCAGCTGGGAGGGAGGGAACTATGGCTACACCTTC. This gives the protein CATSSWEGGNYGYTF.

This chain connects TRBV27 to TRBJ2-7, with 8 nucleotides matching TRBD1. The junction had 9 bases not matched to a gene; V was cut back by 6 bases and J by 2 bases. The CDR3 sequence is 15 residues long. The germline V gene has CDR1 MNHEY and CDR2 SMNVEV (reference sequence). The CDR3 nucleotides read TGTGCCAGCAGAGTCGGACAGGGAGGAACCTACGAGCAGTACTTC. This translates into CASRVGQGGTYEQYF.

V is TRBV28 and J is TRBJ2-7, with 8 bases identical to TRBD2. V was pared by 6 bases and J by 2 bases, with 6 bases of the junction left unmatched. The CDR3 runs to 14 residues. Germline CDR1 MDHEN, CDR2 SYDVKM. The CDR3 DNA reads TGTGCCAGCAGAGGGCGGGGGGACACCTACGAGCAGTACTTC. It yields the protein CASRGRGDTYEQYF.

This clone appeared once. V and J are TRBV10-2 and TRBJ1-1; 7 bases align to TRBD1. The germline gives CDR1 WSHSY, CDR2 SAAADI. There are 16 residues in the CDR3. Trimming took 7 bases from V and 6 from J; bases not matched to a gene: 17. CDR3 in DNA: TGCGCCAGCACTCATAAGGGACAGTCGGAAGAGGCTGAAGCTTTCTTT. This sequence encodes CASTHKGQSEEAEAFF.

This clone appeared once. CDR3 in DNA: TGTGCCAGCAGCTTGGTGAGTGTCGGGAATCCCACAGATACGCAGTATTTT. Translated, it gives CASSLVSVGNPTDTQYF. This chain joins TRBV5-6 and TRBJ2-3, with D possibly TRBD2 on 5 matching bases. Germline-derived CDR1 and CDR2 are SGHDT and YYEEEE. This CDR3 contains 17 residues. The V end lost 0 bases, the J end lost 2 bases, and 16 bases lay between the germline ends.

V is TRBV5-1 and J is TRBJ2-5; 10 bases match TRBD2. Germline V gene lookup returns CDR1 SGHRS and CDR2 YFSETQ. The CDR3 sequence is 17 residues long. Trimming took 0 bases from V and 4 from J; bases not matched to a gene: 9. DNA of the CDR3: TGCGCCAGCAGCTTGGGGGCTAGCGGGGGCATAGGAGAGACCCAGTACTTC. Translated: CASSLGASGGIGETQYF.

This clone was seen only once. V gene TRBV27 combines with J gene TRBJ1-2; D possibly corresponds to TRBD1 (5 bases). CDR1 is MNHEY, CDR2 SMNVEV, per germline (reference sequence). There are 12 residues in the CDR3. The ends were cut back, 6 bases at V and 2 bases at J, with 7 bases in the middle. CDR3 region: CASRRGNYGYTF. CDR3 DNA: TGTGCCAGCAGGCGGGGCAACTATGGCTACACCTTC.

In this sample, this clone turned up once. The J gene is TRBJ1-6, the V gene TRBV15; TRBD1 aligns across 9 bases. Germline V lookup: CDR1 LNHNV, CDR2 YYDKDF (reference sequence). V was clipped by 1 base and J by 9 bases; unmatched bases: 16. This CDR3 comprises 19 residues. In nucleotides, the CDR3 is TGTGCCACCAGCAGAGCCTACAATATGTCCGGGACAGGGTCTTCACCCCTCCACTTT. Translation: CATSRAYNMSGTGSSPLHF.

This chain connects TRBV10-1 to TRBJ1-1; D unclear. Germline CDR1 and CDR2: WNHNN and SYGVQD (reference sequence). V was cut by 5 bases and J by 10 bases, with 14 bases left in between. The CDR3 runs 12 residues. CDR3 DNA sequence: TGCGCCAGCAGTCGAACGGAGAGGCCAGCTTTCTTT. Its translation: CASSRTERPAFF.

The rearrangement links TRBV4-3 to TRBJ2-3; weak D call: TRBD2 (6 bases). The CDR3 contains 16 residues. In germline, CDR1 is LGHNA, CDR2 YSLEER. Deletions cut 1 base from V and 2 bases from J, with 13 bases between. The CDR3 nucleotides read TGCGCCAGCAGCCAAGTGAGAGGGGAGGACACAGATACGCAGTATTTT. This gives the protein CASSQVRGEDTDTQYF.

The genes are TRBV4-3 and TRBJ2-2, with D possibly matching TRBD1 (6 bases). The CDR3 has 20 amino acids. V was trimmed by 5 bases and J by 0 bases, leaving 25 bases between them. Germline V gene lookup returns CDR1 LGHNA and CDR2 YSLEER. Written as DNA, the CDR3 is TGCGCCAGCAGCAACTTCTCTAATACCGGGACACCTACGAACACCGGGGAGCTGTTTTTT. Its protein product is CASSNFSNTGTPTNTGELFF.

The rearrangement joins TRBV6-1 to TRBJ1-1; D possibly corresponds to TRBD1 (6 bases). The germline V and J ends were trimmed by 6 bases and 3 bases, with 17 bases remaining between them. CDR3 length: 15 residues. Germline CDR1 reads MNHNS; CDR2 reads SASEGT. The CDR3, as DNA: TGTGCCAGCAGGAAAAAATACAGGGTTGACACTGAAGCTTTCTTT. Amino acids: CASRKKYRVDTEAFF.